These T cell receptor beta chains were read from a single sample in a study of T cell responses to AZD1222 COVID-19 vaccine. Sequencing used immunoSEQ multiplex PCR; TCRdb keeps in-frame clones, though not all of them. Of about 120,000 clones in the sample, roughly 86% were seen once. The material sequenced was peripheral blood, taken 28 days after the second AZD1222 dose. The receptors derive from an adult who received the AZD1222 COVID-19 vaccine. The CDR3 runs from the conserved cysteine through the conserved F or W. The order of the fields is J gene, clone size, CDR3 length, D gene, V gene, CDR3 DNA, CDR3 protein. D genes are given only for firm matches. Size values are once, few and many counts, or a class for expanded clones, and some rows have none.

TRBJ1-2 NA 15 TRBD1 TRBV2 TGTGCCAGCATTGAGGACAGGGGGCGTGCCTATGGCTACACCTTC CASIEDRGRAYGYTF
TRBJ1-3 few 13 NA TRBV25-1 TGTGCCAGCAGTGTTCCAGGCGGGAACACCATATATTTT CASSVPGGNTIYF
TRBJ2-7 NA 14 TRBD1 TRBV29-1 TGCAGCGTAACCCGGGACAGGGCGAGGTACGAGCAGTACTTC CSVTRDRARYEQYF
TRBJ1-2 NA 14 NA TRBV28 TGTGCCAGCAAACTGCCCAGGGGCCCCTATGGCTACACCTTC CASKLPRGPYGYTF
TRBJ1-2 once 13 TRBD1 TRBV30 TGTGCCTGGGACGGGACAGGGGGTTTTGGCTACACCTTC CAWDGTGGFGYTF
TRBJ1-6 NA 14 TRBD1 TRBV5-1 TGCGCCAGCAGCTGGGACAGAGACAATTCACCCCTCCACTTT CASSWDRDNSPLHF
TRBJ2-1 NA 17 NA TRBV28 TGTGCCAGCACCCGCATGACCCCCAGGGGTAGGCTCAATGAGCAGTTCTTC CASTRMTPRGRLNEQFF
TRBJ2-3 NA 15 NA TRBV6-5 TGTGCCAGCAGTCGGGGCCTAAGGGGCGCAGATACGCAGTATTTT CASSRGLRGADTQYF
TRBJ2-3 few 12 NA TRBV12-3/TRBV12-4 TGTGCCACCGCCCCTGGCACAGATACGCAGTATTTT CATAPGTDTQYF
TRBJ1-6 NA 15 NA TRBV4-3 TGCGCCAGCAGCCAAGATCGGCAGGGGATTTCACCCCTCCACTTT CASSQDRQGISPLHF
TRBJ2-7 NA 13 NA TRBV19 TGTGCCAGTAGTATTCTCCAGGGCAACGAGCAGTACTTC CASSILQGNEQYF
TRBJ1-1 NA 14 NA TRBV7-2 TGTGCCAGCAGCTCCTATCGAGCCCCCACTGAAGCTTTCTTT CASSSYRAPTEAFF
TRBJ1-2 NA 13 TRBD1 TRBV6-5 TGTGCCAGCAGACTGACAGGGGTATTTGGCTACACCTTC CASRLTGVFGYTF
TRBJ2-5 NA 14 TRBD1 TRBV5-4 TGTGCCAGCAGCCCCTGGGACAGGGTTGAGACCCAGTACTTC CASSPWDRVETQYF
TRBJ1-2 NA 20 NA TRBV5-1 TGCGCCAGCAGCTTGGTAGGCTCCACAGAAACCTACCGCTTTAACTATGGCTACACCTTC CASSLVGSTETYRFNYGYTF
TRBJ1-3 NA 14 NA TRBV5-1 TGCGCCAGCAGCTTGGCGGGGGGCGAAAACACCATATATTTT CASSLAGGENTIYF
TRBJ2-7 NA 14 NA TRBV18 TGTGCCAGCTCAGTCTCGACAGAGGTCGACGAGCAGTACTTC CASSVSTEVDEQYF
TRBJ1-1 NA 11 NA TRBV13 TGTGCCCTCAGGCGGGAACCTGAAGCTTTCTTT CALRREPEAFF
TRBJ2-1 NA 11 NA TRBV5-8 TGTGCCAGCAGCTTACGTATCGAGCAGTTCTTC CASSLRIEQFF
TRBJ2-7 NA 15 NA TRBV27 TGTGCCAGCAGTTTATCGGGTAGCGACTCCTACGAGCAGTACTTC CASSLSGSDSYEQYF
TRBJ2-7 NA 15 TRBD2 TRBV18 TGTGCCAGCTCACATACTAGCGGGGGGACCTACGAGCAGTACTTC CASSHTSGGTYEQYF
TRBJ2-3 NA 14 NA TRBV10-1 TGCGCCAGCAGTGATGGGGGACCCACAGATACGCAGTATTTT CASSDGGPTDTQYF
TRBJ1-4 NA 16 NA TRBV11-2 TGTGCCAGCAGTCATAGCCGTCCGGGACGTAATGAAAAACTGTTTTTT CASSHSRPGRNEKLFF
TRBJ1-6 NA 15 NA TRBV5-1 TGCGCCAGCAGCTTAGTCGGACAAGGAAATTCACCCCTCCACTTT CASSLVGQGNSPLHF
TRBJ1-1 NA 14 NA TRBV5-4 TGTGCCAGCAGTCGCGGCAGGGGAGGTACTGAAGCTTTCTTT CASSRGRGGTEAFF
TRBJ2-7 NA 14 NA TRBV10-3 TGTGCCATCAGTGAGTGGAGGGGTAAATACGAGCAGTACTTC CAISEWRGKYEQYF
TRBJ2-2 once 17 NA TRBV21-1 TGTGCCAGCAAGCCCTTGTCCGCGGGGGGGCCGACCGGGGAGCTGTTTTTT CASKPLSAGGPTGELFF
TRBJ1-1 NA 13 NA TRBV5-1 TGCGCCAGCAGCTTAACAGAGAACACTGAAGCTTTCTTT CASSLTENTEAFF
TRBJ2-7 NA 14 TRBD2 TRBV2 TGTGCCAGCAGTGTACTAGCGGGGACGCGCGAGCAGTACTTC CASSVLAGTREQYF
TRBJ1-5 NA 16 TRBD1 TRBV6-2/TRBV6-3 TGTGCCAGCAGTTCTCATCGACAGGGTAGCAATCAGCCCCAGCATTTT CASSSHRQGSNQPQHF
TRBJ2-3 NA 15 TRBD2 TRBV11-3 TGTGCCAGCAGCTCGCGGACTAGCGGGGCAGATACGCAGTATTTT CASSSRTSGADTQYF
TRBJ1-3 NA 15 NA TRBV19 TGTGCCAGTAGCCCCCCAGGGCGTCGAGGAAACACCATATATTTT CASSPPGRRGNTIYF
TRBJ2-6 NA 15 NA TRBV9 TGTGCCAGCAGTTCACAGCTCTCTGGGGCCAACGTCCTGACTTTC CASSSQLSGANVLTF
TRBJ1-1 once 14 TRBD1 TRBV30 TGTGCCTGGAGTGCAGGGACAGAGAACACTGAAGCTTTCTTT CAWSAGTENTEAFF
TRBJ1-4 NA 15 NA TRBV19 TGTGCCAGTAGTGCCGCCGGGTCAACTAATGAAAAACTGTTTTTT CASSAAGSTNEKLFF
TRBJ2-1 NA 15 TRBD2 TRBV11-2 TGTGCCAGCAGCTTAGGGGCTAGCGGGGCCAATGAGCAGTTCTTC CASSLGASGANEQFF
TRBJ1-6 once 15 TRBD1 TRBV5-4 TGTGCCAGCAGCGTCGGACAGGGAGGAAATTCACCCCTCCACTTT CASSVGQGGNSPLHF
TRBJ1-3 NA 14 TRBD1 TRBV3-1/TRBV3-2 TGTGCCAGCCAACAGGGGATCTCTGGAAACACCATATATTTT CASQQGISGNTIYF
TRBJ1-4 NA 12 NA TRBV28 TGTGCCAGCAGTTTACCGGGCGAAAAACTGTTTTTT CASSLPGEKLFF
TRBJ2-7 NA 14 NA TRBV11-3 TGTGCCAGCAGCTTTCTACAGGGTATATACGAGCAGTACTTC CASSFLQGIYEQYF
TRBJ1-1 NA 14 NA TRBV18 TGTGCCAGCTCAATCGGGACGGTGAACATTGAAGCTTTCTTT CASSIGTVNIEAFF
TRBJ1-1 NA 15 TRBD1 TRBV5-1 TGCGCCAGCAGCCGGGGGCGGGACAGGGGGCTTGAAGCTTTCTTT CASSRGRDRGLEAFF
TRBJ2-1 NA 14 NA TRBV29-1 TGCAGCTCCGGTGATAGGGGAAGAGGCAATGAGCAGTTCTTC CSSGDRGRGNEQFF